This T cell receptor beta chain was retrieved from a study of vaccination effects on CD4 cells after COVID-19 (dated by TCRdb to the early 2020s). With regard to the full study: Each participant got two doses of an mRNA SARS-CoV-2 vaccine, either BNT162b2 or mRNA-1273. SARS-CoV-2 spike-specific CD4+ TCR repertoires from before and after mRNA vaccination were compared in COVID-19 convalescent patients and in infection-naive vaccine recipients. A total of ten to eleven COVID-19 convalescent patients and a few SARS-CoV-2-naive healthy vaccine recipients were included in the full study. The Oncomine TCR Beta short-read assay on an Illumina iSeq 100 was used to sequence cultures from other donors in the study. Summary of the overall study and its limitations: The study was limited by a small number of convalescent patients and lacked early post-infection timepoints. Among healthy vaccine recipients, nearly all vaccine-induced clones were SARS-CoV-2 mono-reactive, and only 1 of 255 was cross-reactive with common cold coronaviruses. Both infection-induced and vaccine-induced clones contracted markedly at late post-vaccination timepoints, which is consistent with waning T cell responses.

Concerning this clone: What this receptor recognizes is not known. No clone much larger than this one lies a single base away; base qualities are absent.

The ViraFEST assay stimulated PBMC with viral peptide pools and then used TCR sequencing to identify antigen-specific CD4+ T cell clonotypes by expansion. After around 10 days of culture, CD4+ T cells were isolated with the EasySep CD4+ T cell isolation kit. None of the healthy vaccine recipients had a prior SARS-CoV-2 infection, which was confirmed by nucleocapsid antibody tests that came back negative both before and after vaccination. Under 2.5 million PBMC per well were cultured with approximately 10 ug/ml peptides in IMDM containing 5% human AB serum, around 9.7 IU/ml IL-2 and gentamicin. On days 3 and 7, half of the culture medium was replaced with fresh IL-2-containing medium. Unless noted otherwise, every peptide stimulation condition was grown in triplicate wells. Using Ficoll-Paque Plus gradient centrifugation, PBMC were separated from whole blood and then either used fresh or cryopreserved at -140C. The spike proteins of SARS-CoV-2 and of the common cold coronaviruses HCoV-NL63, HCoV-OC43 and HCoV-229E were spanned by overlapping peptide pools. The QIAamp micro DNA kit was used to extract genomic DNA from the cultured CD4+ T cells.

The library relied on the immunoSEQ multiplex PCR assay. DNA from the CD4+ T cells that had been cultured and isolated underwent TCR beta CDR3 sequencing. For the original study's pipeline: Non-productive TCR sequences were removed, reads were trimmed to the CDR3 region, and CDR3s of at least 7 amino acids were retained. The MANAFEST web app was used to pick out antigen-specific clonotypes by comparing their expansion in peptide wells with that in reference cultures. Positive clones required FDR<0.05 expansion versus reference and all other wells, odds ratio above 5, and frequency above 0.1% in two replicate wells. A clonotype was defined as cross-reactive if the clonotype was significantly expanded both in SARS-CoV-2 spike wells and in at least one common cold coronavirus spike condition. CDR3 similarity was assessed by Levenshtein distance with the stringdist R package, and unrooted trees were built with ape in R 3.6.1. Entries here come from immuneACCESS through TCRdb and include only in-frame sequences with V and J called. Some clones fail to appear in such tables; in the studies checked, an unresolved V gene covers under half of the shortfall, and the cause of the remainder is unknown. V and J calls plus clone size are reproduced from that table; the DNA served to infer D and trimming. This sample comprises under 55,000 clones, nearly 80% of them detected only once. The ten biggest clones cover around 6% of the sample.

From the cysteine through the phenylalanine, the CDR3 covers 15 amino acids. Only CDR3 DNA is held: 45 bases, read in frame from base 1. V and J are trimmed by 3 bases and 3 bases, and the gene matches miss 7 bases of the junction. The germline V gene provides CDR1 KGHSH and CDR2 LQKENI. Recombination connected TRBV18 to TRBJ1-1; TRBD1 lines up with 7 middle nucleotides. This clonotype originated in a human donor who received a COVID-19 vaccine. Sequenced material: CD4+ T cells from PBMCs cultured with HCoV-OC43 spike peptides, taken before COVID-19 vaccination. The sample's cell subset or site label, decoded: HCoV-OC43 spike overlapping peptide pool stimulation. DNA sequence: TGTGCCAGCTCACCCGTAACAGGGGTCGACACTGAAGCTTTCTTT. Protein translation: CASSPVTGVDTEAFF.